These 13 T cell receptor beta chains were sequenced from one sample in a study of T cell responses to AZD1222 COVID-19 vaccine. Measured with immunoSEQ multiplex PCR; TCRdb has only the in-frame clones, and not every one. The data show fewer than 100,000 clones, roughly 84% seen once. The sample here was peripheral blood, taken on day 0 of AZD1222 vaccination. These receptors all stem from an adult in good health.

The genes are TRBV6-5 and TRBJ1-5; no reliable D call. The CDR3 consists of 12 residues. Trimming pared 6 bases from V and 6 bases from J, leaving 9 bases between. Germline CDR1 and CDR2: MNHEY and SVGAGI. DNA for the CDR3: TGTGCCAGCAGACTTCCGCCTCAGCCCCAGCATTTT. It translates to CASRLPPQPQHF.

V and J are TRBV7-9 and TRBJ2-7, with D perhaps matching TRBD1 or TRBD2 (6 bases each). Germline CDR1 and CDR2: SEHNR and FQNEAQ (reference sequence). This CDR3 is built from 12 residues. CDR3 coding DNA: TGTGCCAGCAGCTTTCACGGGGGCGCCCCCTCTGTC. This gives the protein CASSFHGGAPSV.

V usage is TRBV7-4 and J usage is TRBJ1-6; D uncertain. Germline V gives CDR1 SGHVT, CDR2 SQSDAQ. The CDR3 loop spans 17 amino acids. V lost 2 bases to trimming and J lost 5 bases, with 16 bases between them. CDR3 DNA: TGTGCCAGCAGCTTAAGCAGGTATGCGTTTGATAATTCACCCCTCCACTTT. Its translation is CASSLSRYAFDNSPLHF.

The rearrangement links TRBV7-8 to TRBJ1-4; D is possibly TRBD1 (5 bases). V lost 8 bases to trimming and J lost 2 bases, with 21 bases between them. CDR1 and CDR2 from the germline V gene are SGHVS and FQNEAQ. The CDR3 has 17 residues. CDR3 protein: CASRQRGLGWTNEKLFF. The CDR3, as DNA: TGTGCCAGCCGACAGAGGGGTTTGGGGTGGACTAATGAAAAACTGTTTTTT.

This chain connects TRBV15 to TRBJ1-5, with 12 bases aligning to TRBD1. CDR1 is LNHNV and CDR2 is YYDKDF in the germline V gene (reference sequence). Trimming removed 8 bases from V and 0 bases from J; junction bases left unmatched: 8. The CDR3 is 17 amino acids. The CDR3 DNA follows: TGTGCCACCGACCCGGGACAGGGGGCTCGTAGCAATCAGCCCCAGCATTTT. It translates to CATDPGQGARSNQPQHF.

The chain joins TRBV5-3 to TRBJ2-5; 12 bases match TRBD2. TRBV5-3 is given ORF status, its function remaining uncertain. The CDR3 extends over 15 amino acids. Trimming removed 5 bases from V and 2 bases from J; junction bases left unmatched: 4. For the CDR3, the DNA is TGTGCCAGAAGGTTCCTAGCGGGGGGGCAAGAGACCCAGTACTTC. Translated, it gives CARRFLAGGQETQYF.

This chain connects TRBV10-3 to TRBJ1-5, with no clear D. Per germline, CDR1 ENHRY and CDR2 SYGVKD. The CDR3 loop spans 13 amino acids. Trimming pared 3 bases from V and 4 bases from J, leaving 7 bases between. The chain's CDR3 is CAISEQTNQPQHF. DNA of the CDR3: TGTGCCATCAGTGAACAGACGAATCAGCCCCAGCATTTT.

The V call is TRBV19, the J call TRBJ2-5; D unresolved. V shed 6 bases and J shed 0 bases, with 5 bases lying between them. Germline CDR1 LNHDA, CDR2 SQIVND (reference sequence). The CDR3 is made up of 12 amino acids. CDR3 in DNA: TGTGCCAGTAGGGGCAACCAAGAGACCCAGTACTTC. Translation gives CASRGNQETQYF. Supplemented by reference TRBV19 and TRBJ2-5, the full variable domain reads DGGITQSPKYLFRKEGQNVTLSCEQNLNHDAMYWYRQDPGQGLRLIYYSQIVNDFQKGDIAEGYSVSREKKESFPLTVTSAQKNPTAFYLCASRGNQETQYFGPGTRLLVL.

V and J are TRBV7-8 and TRBJ1-4; 7 nucleotides line up with TRBD1. Germline lookup yields CDR1 SGHVS and CDR2 FQNEAQ. The CDR3 is made up of 16 amino acids. Trimming at V came to 3 bases and at J to 1 base, leaving 5 bases not matched to a gene. In DNA, the CDR3 is TGTGCCAGCAGCTTTGGACAGGTCGGAACTAATGAAAAACTGTTTTTT. Its translation: CASSFGQVGTNEKLFF.

This clone was seen a single time. The chain uses TRBV5-1 and TRBJ1-2; D call uncertain. Trimming stripped 5 bases from V and 0 bases from J, with 14 bases between. CDR1 and CDR2 from the germline V gene are SGHRS and YFSETQ. CDR3 length: 15 amino acids. CDR3 sequence reads: CASSLWTEANYGYTF. CDR3 bases: TGCGCCAGCAGTTTATGGACGGAAGCTAACTATGGCTACACCTTC.

The chain combines TRBV2 with TRBJ1-2; the D gene is possibly TRBD1 (5 bases). CDR1 is SNHLY, CDR2 FYNNEI, per germline. V lost 8 bases and J lost 3, with 13 bases in between. The CDR3 loop spans 13 amino acids. The CDR3 loop is CASLGGTYYGYTF. In DNA, the CDR3 is TGTGCCAGCCTTGGGGGGACGTACTATGGCTACACCTTC. The variable domain in full, with the rest retrieved from reference TRBV2 and TRBJ1-2, is EPEVTQTPSHQVTQMGQEVILRCVPISNHLYFYWYRQILGQKVEFLVSFYNNEISEKSEIFDDQFSVERPDGSNFTLKIRSTKLEDSAMYFCASLGGTYYGYTFGSGTRLTVV.

The V and J genes are TRBV5-6 and TRBJ2-1; 11 nucleotides match TRBD2. There are 16 residues in the CDR3. After removal of 2 bases from V and 2 bases from J, the junction contained 3 bases not matched to a gene. From germline, CDR1 is SGHDT and CDR2 YYEEEE. Here the CDR3 DNA reads TGTGCCAGCAGCTTACTGACTAGCGGGGCCTACAATGAGCAGTTCTTC. Its protein is CASSLLTSGAYNEQFF.

J is TRBJ1-5 and V is TRBV5-5; D perhaps matches TRBD1 (6 bases). V was shortened by 7 bases and J by 6 bases, with 11 bases between the two germline ends. CDR3 length equals 12 residues. Germline CDR1 and CDR2: SGHKS and YYEKEE (reference sequence). Written as DNA, the CDR3 is TGTGCCAGCGGGGGCGAGGGTCAGCCCCAGCATTTT. Its translation is CASGGEGQPQHF.